The clone carrying this TCR beta chain was detected only a few times. The data stem from a study of CD8+ T cells in alopecia areata. The treatment is: oral pan-JAK inhibitor, 5-10 mg twice daily. As part of sample collection, lesional scalp punch biopsies and peripheral blood were taken from alopecia areata patients. Sequencing relied on a cDNA template that was reverse transcribed from extracted RNA. Sequencing used immunoSEQ multiplex PCR; TCRdb keeps in-frame clones, though not all of them. The sample lists more than 110,000 clones; around 50% were seen once. The sample in question was CD8+ T cells sorted from blood, obtained at week 4, from a patient treated with tofacitinib. The receptor was derived from a human donor with alopecia areata.

CDR3 coding DNA: TGTGCCAGCAGCGCGGGGGACTTTCACCCTTACACTGAAGCTTTCTTT. It is translated as CASSAGDFHPYTEAFF. The chain has TRBV11-2 and TRBJ1-1; a weak D match, TRBD1 (5 bases). Germline CDR1 and CDR2: SGHAT and FQNNGV. Trimming cost V 5 bases and J 3 bases, with 19 bases left between them. This CDR3 comprises 16 residues.